The next 5 T cell receptor beta chains were all read from a single sample in a study of cytotoxic CD8 clonotypes in ibrutinib-treated CLL. Here immunoSEQ multiplex PCR was the method, and the copy in TCRdb shows in-frame clones only, minus some. Seen here are around 92,000 clones, 77% observed once, and the top ten hold around 23%. This specimen consisted of PBMCs, obtained after 24 months of ibrutinib treatment. All receptors derive from a human donor with chronic lymphocytic leukemia.

On this clone itself: At one end, the junction sequence differs from germline, possibly due to a read error. This sample also contains other DNA sequences that code for the same CDR3. V gene TRBV11-2 combines with J gene TRBJ2-2; D is undetermined. This CDR3 has 12 amino acids. From germline, CDR1 is SGHAT and CDR2 FQNNGV. This CDR3 is CASSQEDGELFF. Here the CDR3 DNA reads TGCGCCAGCAGCCAAGAGGACGGGGAGCTGTTTTTT.

The chain links TRBV19 to TRBJ2-2; D unclear. Trimming took 4 bases from V and 10 from J, leaving 4 bases between them. Germline V CDR1 and CDR2: LNHDA, SQIVND (reference sequence). This CDR3 spans 10 amino acids. The CDR3 DNA reads TGTGCCAGTAGTAATCAGGAGCTGTTTTTT. Its protein is CASSNQELFF.

This clone was seen only a few times. The chain joins TRBV10-3 to TRBJ2-7; D possibly uses TRBD1 or TRBD2 (5 bases each). The germline V and J ends were trimmed by 10 bases and 2 bases, with 15 bases remaining between them. The CDR3 has 13 amino acids. Per germline, CDR1 ENHRY and CDR2 SYGVKD. The CDR3 reads CARSGTGAYEQYF. In DNA, the CDR3 is TGTGCCAGGTCCGGGACCGGGGCCTACGAGCAGTACTTC.

A remark on this clone: At one of its ends the junction is not consistent with the germline gene, which may arise from a read error. The chain joins TRBV4-1 to TRBJ2-3; D is perhaps TRBD1 (5 bases). The CDR3 is 14 residues long. CDR1 and CDR2 (germline): MGHRA, YSYEKL. The CDR3 sequence is CASSRQLHTDTQYF. Here the CDR3 DNA reads TGCGCCAGTAGCCGACAGCTACACACAGATACGCAGTATTTT.

Only a few counts were recorded for this clone. The chain has TRBV5-1 and TRBJ1-4; no reliable D call. CDR1 and CDR2 (germline): SGHRS, YFSETQ. The V end lost 0 bases, the J end lost 7 bases, and 13 bases lay between the germline ends. This CDR3 region has 15 residues. CDR3 protein: CASSLAGGMFEKLFF. The CDR3, as DNA: TGCGCCAGCAGCTTGGCAGGCGGCATGTTTGAAAAACTGTTTTTT.